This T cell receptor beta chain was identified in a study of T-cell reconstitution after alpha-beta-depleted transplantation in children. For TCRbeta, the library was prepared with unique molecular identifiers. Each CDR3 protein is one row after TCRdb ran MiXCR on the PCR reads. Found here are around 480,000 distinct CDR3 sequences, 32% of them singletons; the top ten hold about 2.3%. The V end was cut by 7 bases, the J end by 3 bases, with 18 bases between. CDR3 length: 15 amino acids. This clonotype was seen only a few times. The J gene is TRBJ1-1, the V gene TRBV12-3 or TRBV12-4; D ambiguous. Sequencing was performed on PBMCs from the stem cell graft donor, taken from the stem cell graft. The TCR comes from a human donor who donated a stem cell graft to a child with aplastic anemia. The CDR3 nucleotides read TGTGCCAGCACCCTACTTGGTGGATCTTACACTGAAGCTTTCTTT. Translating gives CASTLLGGSYTEAFF.